The 13 T cell receptor beta chains listed next were all sequenced from one sample in a study of cytomegalovirus exposure and HLA in healthy donors. Here immunoSEQ multiplex PCR was the method, and the copy in TCRdb shows in-frame clones only, minus some. Of approximately 150,000 clones listed, 85% were seen once; the top ten hold 2% to 2.5%. The material sequenced was PBMCs. These receptors were taken from a man aged 30 to 39 in good health and CMV-seropositive.

The chain is built from TRBV7-2 and TRBJ2-2, with unresolved D. CDR3 length: 15 amino acids. Per germline, CDR1 SGHTA and CDR2 FQGNSA. Trimming took 3 bases from V and 5 from J, leaving 13 bases between them. Written as DNA, the CDR3 is TGTGCCAGCAGCTTCGACTCCCCTCTTACCGGGGAGCTGTTTTTT. Translating it yields CASSFDSPLTGELFF.

The chain recombines TRBV7-2 with TRBJ1-5; 7 bases map to TRBD1. CDR3 length: 14 amino acids. Germline trimming cut 5 bases from V and 8 bases from J; bases unmatched to any gene: 9. Germline CDR1 SGHTA, CDR2 FQGNSA. The CDR3 coding sequence is TGTGCCAGCAGCCCGCAGACAGGGCAGGAGCCCCAGCATTTT. This codes for CASSPQTGQEPQHF.

This chain connects TRBV7-2 to TRBJ1-2; TRBD1 is a possible D gene (6 bases). CDR3 length: 16 amino acids. V lost 5 bases to trimming and J lost 0 bases, with 16 bases between them. CDR1 and CDR2 (germline): SGHTA, FQGNSA. This chain's CDR3 is CASSPRGGGANYGYTF. The DNA for the CDR3 is TGTGCCAGCAGCCCAAGGGGTGGGGGCGCTAACTATGGCTACACCTTC.

The V and J genes are TRBV5-6 and TRBJ2-3, with D possibly being TRBD2 (7 bases). The V gene lost 4 bases and the J gene lost 5 bases, with 14 bases spanning the gap. Germline V lookup: CDR1 SGHDT, CDR2 YYEEEE. There are 14 residues in the CDR3. CDR3 coding DNA: TGTGCCAGCAGCCCCGGGGGGCCAGGAGATACGCAGTATTTT. This gives the protein CASSPGGPGDTQYF.

This sequence joins TRBV9 and TRBJ2-1; 9 positions match TRBD2. The germline CDR1 and CDR2 sequences are SGDLS and YYNGEE. CDR3 length: 14 residues. J was trimmed by 7 bases and V by 3 bases; bases with no gene match: 5. The CDR3 protein is CASSAGTSPNEQFF. DNA of the CDR3: TGTGCCAGCAGCGCCGGGACTAGCCCGAATGAGCAGTTCTTC.

This clone is a singleton in its sample. This chain uses TRBV9 with TRBJ2-3, with 7 bases identical to TRBD1. The V segment lost 4 bases and the J segment 0 bases; nucleotides outside the gene matches: 8. The germline gives CDR1 SGDLS, CDR2 YYNGEE. The CDR3 spans 16 residues. The CDR3 loop reads CASSPHGTASTDTQYF. CDR3 sequence (DNA): TGTGCCAGCAGCCCACATGGGACAGCTAGCACAGATACGCAGTATTTT.

The CDR3 loop reads CASSLAGLPNEQYF. In DNA, the CDR3 is TGTGCCAGCAGCTTAGCGGGGCTTCCCAACGAGCAGTACTTC. The rearrangement uses TRBV7-2 and TRBJ2-7; TRBD1 might be the D (5 bases). The CDR3 extends over 14 amino acids. Trimming cost V 0 bases and J 5 bases, with 11 bases left between them. Germline loops: CDR1 SGHTA, CDR2 FQGNSA.

V gene TRBV5-6 combines with J gene TRBJ1-4; D gene unclear. The CDR3 runs to 16 residues. V was pared by 2 bases and J by 8 bases, with 19 bases between. Per the germline V gene, CDR1 is SGHDT and CDR2 is YYEEEE. This CDR3 is CASSLKVTAGQEKLFF. DNA for the CDR3: TGTGCCAGCAGCTTAAAGGTTACGGCGGGTCAGGAAAAACTGTTTTTT.

This rearrangement joins TRBV4-3 to TRBJ2-7; 8 bases are a match to TRBD2. V shed 0 bases, J shed 2 bases, and the junction held 3 bases outside the gene matches. Germline CDR1 and CDR2: LGHNA and YSLEER. The CDR3 totals 15 residues. The CDR3 nucleotides read TGCGCCAGCAGCCAAGATCGGGGGGGACCCTACGAGCAGTACTTC. Translating gives CASSQDRGGPYEQYF.

The V gene is TRBV19, the J gene TRBJ1-2; TRBD1 aligns across 8 bases. Germline V gives CDR1 LNHDA, CDR2 SQIVND (reference sequence). The CDR3 is 15 amino acids. Trimming at V came to 4 bases and at J to 2 bases, leaving 6 bases not matched to a gene. CDR3 residues: CASSTDRGQNYGYTF. The DNA of the CDR3 is TGTGCCAGTAGTACAGACAGGGGCCAGAACTATGGCTACACCTTC.

The gene calls are TRBV4-2 and TRBJ2-7, with TRBD2 matching over 11 bases. V lost 1 base and J lost 0; bases outside the gene matches: 8. Germline assignment: CDR1 LGHNA and CDR2 YNFKEQ. The CDR3 contains 18 residues. CDR3 in DNA: TGTGCCAGCAGCCAAGTTTTTCTAGCGGGGGGTTACTCCTACGAGCAGTACTTC. This translates into CASSQVFLAGGYSYEQYF.

The V and J genes are TRBV29-1 and TRBJ2-1; 9 bases map to TRBD2. The V gene end was trimmed by 7 bases and the J gene end by 9 bases; junction bases not matched to a gene: 16. This CDR3 is 15 amino acids long. Germline V gene lookup returns CDR1 SQVTM and CDR2 ANQGSEA. The CDR3 loop reads CSAPPGASGAPEQFF. For the CDR3, the DNA is TGCAGCGCCCCACCCGGGGCTAGCGGGGCCCCTGAGCAGTTCTTC.

This rearrangement joins TRBV5-4 to TRBJ1-1; 10 bases are shared with TRBD1. The CDR3 sequence is 17 residues long. The V gene end was trimmed by 4 bases and the J gene end by 0 bases; junction bases not matched to a gene: 9. Germline V gene data show CDR1 as SGHNT and CDR2 as YYREEE (reference sequence). CDR3 DNA sequence: TGTGCCAGCAGCCCCACCGGGACAGGGGTCATGAACACTGAAGCTTTCTTT. This gives the protein CASSPTGTGVMNTEAFF.